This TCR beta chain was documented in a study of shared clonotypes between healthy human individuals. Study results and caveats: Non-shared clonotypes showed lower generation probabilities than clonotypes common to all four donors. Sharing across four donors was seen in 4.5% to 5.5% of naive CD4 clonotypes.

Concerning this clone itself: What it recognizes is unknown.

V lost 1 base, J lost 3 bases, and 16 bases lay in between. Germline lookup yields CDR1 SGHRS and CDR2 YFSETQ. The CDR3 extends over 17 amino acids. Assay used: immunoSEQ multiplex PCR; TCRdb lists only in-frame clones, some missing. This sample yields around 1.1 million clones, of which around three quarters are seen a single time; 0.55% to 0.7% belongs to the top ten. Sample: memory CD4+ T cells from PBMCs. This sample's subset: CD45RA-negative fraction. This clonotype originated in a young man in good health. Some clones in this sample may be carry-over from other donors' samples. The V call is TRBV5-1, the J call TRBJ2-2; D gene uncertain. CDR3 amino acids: CASSLREQGPYTGELFF. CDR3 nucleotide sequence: TGCGCCAGCAGCTTGAGGGAACAAGGGCCCTACACCGGGGAGCTGTTTTTT.